The sequence of this T cell receptor (beta chain) was determined in a study of CD8 T cells in Susac syndrome. Random hexamers were used to reverse transcribe the RNA input (roughly 0.5 to 1 ug). MiXCR, applied by TCRdb to the immunoSEQ multiplex PCR reads, yields one record per CDR3 protein. The repertoire includes under 200,000 distinct CDR3 sequences, 91% of them detected once, and roughly 0.087% sits in the top ten. Germline lookup yields CDR1 MGHRA and CDR2 YSYEKL. J was trimmed by 3 bases and V by 2 bases; bases with no gene match: 4. The CDR3 loop spans 15 amino acids. The TCR was taken from a human donor with Susac syndrome. The rearrangement links TRBV4-1 to TRBJ2-7; 10 bases agree with TRBD1. The specimen sequenced was CD4+ T cells from PBMCs. CDR3 region: CASSQPGQGFYEQYF. DNA for the CDR3: TGCGCCAGCAGCCAACCGGGACAGGGGTTCTACGAGCAGTACTTC.